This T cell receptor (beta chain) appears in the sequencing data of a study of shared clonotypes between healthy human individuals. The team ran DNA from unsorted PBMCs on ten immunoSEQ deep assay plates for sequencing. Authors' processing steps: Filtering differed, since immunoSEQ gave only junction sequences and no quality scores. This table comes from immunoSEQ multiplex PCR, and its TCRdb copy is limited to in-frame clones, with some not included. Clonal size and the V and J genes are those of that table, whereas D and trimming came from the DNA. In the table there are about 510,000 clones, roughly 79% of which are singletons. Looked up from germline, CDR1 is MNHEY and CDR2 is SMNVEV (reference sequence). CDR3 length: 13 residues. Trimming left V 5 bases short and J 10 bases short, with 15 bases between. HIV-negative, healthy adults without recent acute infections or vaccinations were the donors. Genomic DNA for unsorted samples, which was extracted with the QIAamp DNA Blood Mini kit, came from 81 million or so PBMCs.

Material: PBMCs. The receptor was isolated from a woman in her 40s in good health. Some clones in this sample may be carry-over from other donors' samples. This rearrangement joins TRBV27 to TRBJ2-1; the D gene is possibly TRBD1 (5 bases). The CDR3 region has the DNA TGTGCCAGCAGTCTAGACAGAAAGAGCGAGCAGTTCTTC. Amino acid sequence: CASSLDRKSEQFF.